This paragraph reports one T cell receptor beta chain. What it binds is unknown. This PCR relied on a set of 60 Vbeta primers and 13 Jbeta primers. Clones were read by immunoSEQ multiplex PCR, and TCRdb kept only the in-frame ones, dropping some. The sample holds approximately 160,000 clones, roughly 80% seen once. Each donor was nominally healthy when sampled (though unrecorded immune exposures were likely). The V gene lost 7 bases and the J gene lost 6 bases, with 24 bases spanning the gap. Germline CDR1 and CDR2: LNHDA and SQIVND (reference sequence). This CDR3 spans 17 amino acids. The data were taken from a study of cytomegalovirus exposure and HLA in healthy donors. Study-level points and caveats: Per a prior analysis, the majority of TCR beta V segments were productive roughly 87% or roughly 30% of the time.

The specimen was PBMCs. This chain links TRBV19 with TRBJ2-2; D may be TRBD2 (5 bases). The source is a man aged 18-30 years in good health and CMV-seronegative. Here the CDR3 reads CASTLGSPIGSAGELFF. CDR3 in DNA: TGTGCCAGTACCCTGGGGAGCCCTATAGGGAGTGCCGGGGAGCTGTTTTTT.